What follows are 24 T cell receptor beta chains derived from one specimen sequenced in a study of blood T cell repertoires in COVID-19. Using immunoSEQ multiplex PCR, the repertoire was profiled, and TCRdb retains in-frame clones only, with some absent. The sample consists of 350,000 or so clones, about nine tenths of them appearing once. Sequencing used PBMCs or T cells enriched from blood (not recorded which). The receptors shown here come from a woman aged 30 to 39 who had been exposed to COVID-19.

This clone occurred a few times. This chain uses TRBV6-5 with TRBJ1-1; D is perhaps TRBD1 (5 bases). Germline V CDR1 and CDR2: MNHEY, SVGAGI. The CDR3 is 16 residues long. V lost 2 bases to trimming and J lost 3 bases, with 16 bases between them. CDR3 region: CASSYPQGKGYTEAFF. The CDR3 DNA follows: TGTGCCAGCAGTTACCCTCAGGGAAAGGGTTACACTGAAGCTTTCTTT.

This chain uses TRBV25-1 with TRBJ2-1, with a tentative D call TRBD2 (5 bases). The CDR3 is made up of 16 amino acids. V lost 1 base and J 8 bases, leaving 18 bases between the germline ends. The V gene's germline CDR1 is MGHDK and CDR2 SYGVNS. As DNA, the CDR3 is TGTGCCAGCAGTGAATCGTCGGGGAAGCTTTGGGATGAGCAGTTCTTC. This translates into CASSESSGKLWDEQFF. Complete variable domain (other parts from reference TRBV25-1 and TRBJ2-1): EADIYQTPRYLVIGTGKKITLECSQTMGHDKMYWYQQDPGMELHLIHYSYGVNSTEKGDLSSESTVSRIRTEHFPLTLESARPSHTSQYLCASSESSGKLWDEQFFGPGTRLTVL.

The gene calls are TRBV4-2 and TRBJ2-5, with TRBD1 identical over 7 bases. Germline V CDR1 and CDR2: LGHNA, YNFKEQ. The CDR3 is 15 amino acids. After removal of 1 base from V and 4 bases from J, the junction contained 6 bases not matched to a gene. Here the CDR3 reads CASSQGQGASETQYF. CDR3 DNA sequence: TGTGCCAGCAGCCAAGGACAGGGAGCTTCAGAGACCCAGTACTTC.

The chain carries TRBV6-4 and TRBJ1-2; D remains unclear. CDR3 length: 14 residues. Germline-derived CDR1 and CDR2 are MRHNA and SNTAGT. The V end lost 1 base, the J end lost 5 bases, and 11 bases lay between the germline ends. In nucleotides, the CDR3 is TGTGCCAGCAGTGACTTCATGCAGGTTTATGGCTACACCTTC. This sequence encodes CASSDFMQVYGYTF.

The rearrangement joins TRBV7-9 to TRBJ1-2; D is possibly TRBD1 (6 bases). This CDR3 comprises 15 residues. V lost 3 bases and J 2 bases, leaving 13 bases between the germline ends. Per the germline V gene, CDR1 is SEHNR and CDR2 is FQNEAQ (reference sequence). CDR3 protein: CASSLAGDRNYGYTF. Here the CDR3 DNA reads TGTGCCAGCAGCTTGGCAGGAGACAGGAACTATGGCTACACCTTC.

The CDR3 protein is CASSLGGGFGYTF. The CDR3 DNA follows: TGTGCCAGCAGTTTAGGTGGAGGGTTCGGCTACACCTTC. The chain couples TRBV12-3 or TRBV12-4 to TRBJ1-2; D is undetermined. Trimming cost V 1 base and J 8 bases, with 11 bases left between them. The CDR3 totals 13 residues.

The chain combines TRBV5-4 with TRBJ2-1; D is perhaps TRBD2 (5 bases). Germline-derived CDR1 and CDR2 are SGHNT and YYREEE (reference sequence). Trimming stripped 4 bases from V and 7 bases from J, with 18 bases between. The CDR3 is made up of 15 amino acids. The CDR3 is CASSQDWLLTNEQFF. The CDR3 coding sequence is TGTGCCAGCAGCCAGGACTGGCTTCTTACAAATGAGCAGTTCTTC.

This clone was recorded a few times. The V and J genes are TRBV10-2 and TRBJ2-5; possibly TRBD2 for D (6 bases). Trimming took off 2 bases at V and 5 bases at J, with 15 bases between the two ends. From germline, CDR1 is WSHSY and CDR2 SAAADI. CDR3 length equals 15 residues. CDR3 region: CASSEGAEGTETQYF. In DNA form, the CDR3 reads TGCGCCAGCAGTGAGGGGGCGGAGGGGACGGAGACCCAGTACTTC.

The gene calls are TRBV27 and TRBJ1-1; 7 nucleotides match TRBD1. Germline lookup yields CDR1 MNHEY and CDR2 SMNVEV (reference sequence). Trimming at V came to 5 bases and at J to 7 bases, leaving 13 bases not matched to a gene. The CDR3 extends over 15 amino acids. The chain's CDR3 is CASSKSRAGQSEAFF. The CDR3 region has the DNA TGTGCCAGCAGTAAATCTCGGGCGGGACAGAGTGAAGCTTTCTTT.

The V gene is TRBV3-1 (or the pseudogene TRBV3-2), the J gene TRBJ1-2; D is possibly TRBD1 (5 bases). CDR1 is LGHDT and CDR2 is YNNKEL in the germline V gene (reference sequence). V was clipped by 4 bases and J by 8 bases, with 29 bases between them. This CDR3 has 18 amino acids. In DNA form, the CDR3 reads TGTGCCAGCAGCCCCCAAATCATTCGGGACTCTAAAAGTGTCGGCTACACCTTC. Its protein product is CASSPQIIRDSKSVGYTF.

A few counts support this clone. The chain uses TRBV29-1 and TRBJ1-1; 10 nucleotides align to TRBD1. CDR1 is SQVTM, CDR2 ANQGSEA, per germline. V dropped 5 bases and J dropped 5; count of bases not matched to a gene: 5. This CDR3 has 13 amino acids. CDR3 nucleotides: TGCAGCGTTCGGGACAGGGGTTTTACTGAAGCTTTCTTT. Its translation: CSVRDRGFTEAFF.

The J gene is TRBJ2-2, the V gene TRBV29-1, with D possibly being TRBD2 (5 bases). The germline gives CDR1 SQVTM, CDR2 ANQGSEA. Trimming took off 5 bases at V and 6 bases at J, with 16 bases between the two ends. The CDR3 has 14 amino acids. CDR3 DNA: TGCAGCGTTCATCCGATTAGCGCCTCCGGGGAGCTGTTTTTT. The encoded protein is CSVHPISASGELFF.

This rearrangement joins TRBV2 to TRBJ2-3; 11 nucleotides agree with TRBD2. The germline V gene has CDR1 SNHLY and CDR2 FYNNEI. V lost 3 bases to trimming and J lost 2 bases; unmatched junction nucleotides: 4. The CDR3 runs to 16 residues. CDR3 region: CASSEGLAATTDTQYF. The DNA of the CDR3 is TGTGCCAGCAGTGAGGGACTAGCGGCAACCACAGATACGCAGTATTTT.

In DNA form, the CDR3 reads TGCAGCGCTTCCAGGGTTAACTATGGCTACACCTTC. Protein product: CSASRVNYGYTF. V gene TRBV29-1 combines with J gene TRBJ1-2; TRBD1 might be the D (5 bases). V dropped 7 bases and J dropped 1 base, with 10 bases sitting between them. Germline V gives CDR1 SQVTM, CDR2 ANQGSEA. The CDR3 contains 12 residues.

This rearrangement joins TRBV5-6 to TRBJ1-2; 7 nucleotides match TRBD1. V shed 4 bases and J 7 bases; nucleotides not matched to a gene: 10. This CDR3 comprises 14 residues. Germline CDR1 and CDR2: SGHDT and YYEEEE. The DNA of the CDR3 is TGTGCCAGCAGCCCCGGGACAGTCCTAGGTGGCTACACCTTC. Protein product: CASSPGTVLGGYTF.

The chain joins TRBV7-9 to TRBJ2-7; a possible D gene is TRBD1 (6 bases). The V end lost 5 bases, the J end lost 2 bases, and 13 bases lay between the germline ends. Germline-derived CDR1 and CDR2 are SEHNR and FQNEAQ (reference sequence). The CDR3 has 14 residues. The CDR3: CASSRGDITYEQYF. The CDR3 DNA is TGTGCCAGCAGCCGTGGGGACATAACCTACGAGCAGTACTTC.

This clone came up a few times. The chain links TRBV28 to TRBJ1-1; TRBD1 matches at 9 bases. Germline V gene lookup returns CDR1 MDHEN and CDR2 SYDVKM. This CDR3 has 14 residues. V lost 8 bases and J lost 5; bases outside the gene matches: 9. As DNA, the CDR3 is TGTGCCAGCCTTCAAGGACAGGGGCGGACTGAAGCTTTCTTT. The encoded protein is CASLQGQGRTEAFF.

The chain carries TRBV28 and TRBJ1-5, with a tentative D call TRBD1 (5 bases). The CDR3 sequence is 15 residues long. Looked up from germline, CDR1 is MDHEN and CDR2 is SYDVKM. Trimming shortened V by 4 bases and J by 2 bases, and 12 bases separated the two germline ends. The CDR3 DNA is TGTGCCAGCAGTTCAACCCAGACAGGCAATCAGCCCCAGCATTTT. Protein product: CASSSTQTGNQPQHF. The full variable domain, completed using reference TRBV28 and TRBJ1-5, is DVKVTQSSRYLVKRTGEKVFLECVQDMDHENMFWYRQDPGLGLRLIYFSYDVKMKEKGDIPEGYSVSREKKERFSLILESASTNQTSMYLCASSSTQTGNQPQHFGDGTRLSIL.

In this sample, this clone turned up a few times. The chain uses TRBV3-1 (or the pseudogene TRBV3-2) and TRBJ2-1; no reliable D call. Germline CDR1 and CDR2: LGHDT and YNNKEL (reference sequence). This CDR3 spans 15 amino acids. V gave up 6 bases and J gave up 0 bases, with 12 bases separating them. This chain's CDR3 is CASSSAGVSYNEQFF. For the CDR3, the DNA is TGTGCCAGCAGTTCCGCCGGTGTCTCCTACAATGAGCAGTTCTTC.

This clone appeared a few times. The gene calls are TRBV7-8 and TRBJ2-7, with a weak D call TRBD2 (6 bases). Per the germline V gene, CDR1 is SGHVS and CDR2 is FQNEAQ. Trimming took 5 bases from V and 0 from J, leaving 11 bases between them. CDR3 length: 14 residues. This CDR3 reads CASSPSGSSYEQYF. The CDR3 bases are TGTGCCAGCAGCCCGTCCGGGAGCTCCTACGAGCAGTACTTC.

The chain couples TRBV13 to TRBJ1-2; maybe TRBD1 (5 bases). The CDR3 spans 16 residues. Germline V gives CDR1 PRHDT, CDR2 FYEKMQ (reference sequence). Trimming stripped 2 bases from V and 0 bases from J, with 13 bases between. CDR3 region: CASSLRWRDANYGYTF. In DNA form, the CDR3 reads TGTGCCAGCAGCTTACGTTGGAGGGACGCTAACTATGGCTACACCTTC.

The rearrangement uses TRBV28 and TRBJ1-5; 7 nucleotides agree with TRBD1. The J segment lost 7 bases and the V segment lost 3 bases, leaving 3 bases of the junction unmatched. Per the germline V gene, CDR1 is MDHEN and CDR2 is SYDVKM. The CDR3 consists of 13 residues. For the CDR3, the DNA is TGTGCCAGCAGTTTTAGGGGGCCGCAGCCCCAGCATTTT. This gives the protein CASSFRGPQPQHF.

V gene TRBV11-2 combines with J gene TRBJ2-7; weak D call: TRBD2 (5 bases). Germline V gene sequence: CDR1 SGHAT, CDR2 FQNNGV. The germline V and J ends were trimmed by 0 bases and 0 bases, with 9 bases remaining between them. This CDR3 spans 15 amino acids. CDR3 DNA: TGTGCCAGCAGCTTAGACCTAGCCCACTCCTACGAGCAGTACTTC. Translated, it gives CASSLDLAHSYEQYF. Full variable domain (outside the CDR3, taken from reference TRBV11-2 and TRBJ2-7): EAGVAQSPRYKIIEKRQSVAFWCNPISGHATLYWYQQILGQGPKLLIQFQNNGVVDDSQLPKDRFSAERLKGVDSTLKIQPAKLEDSAVYLCASSLDLAHSYEQYFGPGTRLTVT.

This chain uses TRBV5-8 with TRBJ1-4; a weak D match, TRBD1 (5 bases). CDR3 length equals 13 residues. The V and J ends lost 4 bases and 7 bases respectively, with 11 bases between them. Germline loops: CDR1 SGHTS, CDR2 YDEGEE. The CDR3 nucleotides are TGTGCCAGCAGCAAGCGACAGACTGAAAAACTGTTTTTT. The encoded protein is CASSKRQTEKLFF.